One sample yielded the 4 T cell receptor beta chains listed below, sequenced in a study of circulating and synovial CD4+ cells in juvenile arthritis. The table came from immunoSEQ multiplex PCR; TCRdb's copy has only in-frame clones and leaves some out. The profile shows 30,000 to 40,000 clones, about 95% of them singletons. Sequencing was performed on CD4+ T cells from blood. All receptors come from a human donor with juvenile idiopathic arthritis.

With regard to this clone: One end of the junction is discordant with germline, which a read error may explain. The chain employs TRBV6-1 and TRBJ1-4; 7 bases are shared with TRBD1. CDR1 and CDR2 (germline): MNHNS, SASEGT. The CDR3 consists of 13 residues. Written as DNA, the CDR3 is TGTGCCAGCTCGCACCCTACCACGGGACAGAGACATTTT. It translates to CASSHPTTGQRHF.

The V and J genes are TRBV7-6 and TRBJ2-2, with D perhaps TRBD2 (7 bases). The CDR3 covers 16 residues. Germline CDR1 and CDR2: SGHVS and FNYEAQ. Trimming took 7 bases from V and 7 from J, leaving 22 bases between them. The CDR3 sequence: CASTLGGALSVGELFF. CDR3 sequence (DNA): TGTGCCAGCACCCTGGGGGGGGCCCTTTCCGTCGGGGAGCTGTTTTTT.

The J gene is TRBJ1-1, the V gene TRBV29-1; D is perhaps TRBD1 (6 bases). Trimming stripped 6 bases from V and 1 base from J, with 15 bases between. CDR1 is SQVTM and CDR2 is ANQGSEA in the germline V gene. The CDR3 is made up of 14 amino acids. DNA of the CDR3: TGCAGCGTCCACCCCGGGACATGGAACACTGAAGCTTTCTTT. As protein: CSVHPGTWNTEAFF.

V and J are TRBV6-5 and TRBJ1-1; D perhaps matches TRBD1 (6 bases). Trimming shortened V by 7 bases and J by 3 bases, and 18 bases separated the two germline ends. Germline CDR1 reads MNHEY; CDR2 reads SVGAGI. The CDR3 sequence is 15 residues long. Written as DNA, the CDR3 is TGTGCCAGCACCAGGTCAGGGGAGAGACACACTGAAGCTTTCTTT. Translated: CASTRSGERHTEAFF.